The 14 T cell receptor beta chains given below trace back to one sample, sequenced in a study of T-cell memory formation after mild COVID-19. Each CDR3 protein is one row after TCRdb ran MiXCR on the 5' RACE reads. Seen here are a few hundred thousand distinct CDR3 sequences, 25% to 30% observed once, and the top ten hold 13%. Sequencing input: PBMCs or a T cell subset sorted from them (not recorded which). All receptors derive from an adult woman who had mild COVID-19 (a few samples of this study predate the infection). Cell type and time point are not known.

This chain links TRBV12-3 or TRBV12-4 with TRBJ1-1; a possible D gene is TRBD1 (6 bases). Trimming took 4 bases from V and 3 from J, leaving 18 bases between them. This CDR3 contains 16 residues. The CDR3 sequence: CASSYPTTGRHTEAFF. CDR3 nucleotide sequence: TGTGCCAGCAGTTATCCTACAACAGGGCGACACACTGAAGCTTTCTTT.

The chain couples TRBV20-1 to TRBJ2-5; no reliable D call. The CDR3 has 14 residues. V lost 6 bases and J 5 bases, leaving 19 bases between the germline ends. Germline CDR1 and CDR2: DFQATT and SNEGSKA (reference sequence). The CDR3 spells CSAPKVGMMETQYF. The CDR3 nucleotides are TGCAGTGCCCCCAAAGTGGGAATGATGGAGACCCAGTACTTC.

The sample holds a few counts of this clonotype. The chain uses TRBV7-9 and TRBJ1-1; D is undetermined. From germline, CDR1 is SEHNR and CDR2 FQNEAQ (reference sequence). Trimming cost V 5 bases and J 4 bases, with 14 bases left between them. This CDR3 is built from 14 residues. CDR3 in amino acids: CASSKPVLGTEAFF. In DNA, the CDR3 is TGTGCCAGCAGCAAACCGGTTCTGGGCACTGAAGCTTTCTTT.

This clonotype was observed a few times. The CDR3 nucleotides are TGTGCCAGCAGTGGCCCTAATCAGCCCCAGCATTTT. Encoded protein: CASSGPNQPQHF. The gene calls are TRBV25-1 and TRBJ1-5; D ambiguous. Germline V gives CDR1 MGHDK, CDR2 SYGVNS. Trimming removed 4 bases at V and 4 bases at J, with 5 bases between. The CDR3 runs 12 residues.

The CDR3 sequence: CASSIHGGPGDTQYF. In DNA form, the CDR3 reads TGTGCCAGTAGTATTCACGGGGGGCCAGGAGATACGCAGTATTTT. V usage is TRBV19 and J usage is TRBJ2-3; a weak D match, TRBD2 (7 bases). The germline V gene has CDR1 LNHDA and CDR2 SQIVND (reference sequence). Trimming took off 3 bases at V and 5 bases at J, with 15 bases between the two ends. The CDR3 extends over 15 amino acids.

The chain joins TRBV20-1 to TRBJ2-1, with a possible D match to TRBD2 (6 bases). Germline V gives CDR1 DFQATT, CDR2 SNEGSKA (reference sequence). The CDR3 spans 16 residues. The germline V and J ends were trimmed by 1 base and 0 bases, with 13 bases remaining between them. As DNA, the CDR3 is TGCAGTGCTAGAGTCCGGGACGGGGGCTCCTACAATGAGCAGTTCTTC. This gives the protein CSARVRDGGSYNEQFF.

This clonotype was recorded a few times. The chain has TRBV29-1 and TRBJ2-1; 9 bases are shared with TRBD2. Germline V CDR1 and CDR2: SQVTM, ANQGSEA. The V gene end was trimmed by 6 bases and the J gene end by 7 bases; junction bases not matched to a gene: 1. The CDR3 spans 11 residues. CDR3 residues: CSVLAGNEQFF. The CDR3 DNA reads TGCAGCGTCCTAGCGGGGAATGAGCAGTTCTTC.

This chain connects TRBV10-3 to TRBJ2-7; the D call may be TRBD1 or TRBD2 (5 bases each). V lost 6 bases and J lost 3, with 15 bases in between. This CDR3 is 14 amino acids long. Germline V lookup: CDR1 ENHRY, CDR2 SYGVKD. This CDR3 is CAIRDLGESYEQYF. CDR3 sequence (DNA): TGTGCCATCAGGGACTTGGGGGAAAGCTACGAGCAGTACTTC.

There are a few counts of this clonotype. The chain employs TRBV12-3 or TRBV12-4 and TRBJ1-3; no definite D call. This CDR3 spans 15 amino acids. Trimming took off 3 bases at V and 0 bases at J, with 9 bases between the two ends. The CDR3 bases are TGTGCCAGCAGTTTTCTAGCCATCTCTGGAAACACCATATATTTT. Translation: CASSFLAISGNTIYF.

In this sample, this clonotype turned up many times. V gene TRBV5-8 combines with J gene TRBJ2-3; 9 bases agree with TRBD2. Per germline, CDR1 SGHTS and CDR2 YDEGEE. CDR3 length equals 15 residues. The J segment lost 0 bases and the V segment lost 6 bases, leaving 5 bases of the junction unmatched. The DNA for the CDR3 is TGTGCCAGCAATCTAGCGGGGCCTAGCACAGATACGCAGTATTTT. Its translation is CASNLAGPSTDTQYF.

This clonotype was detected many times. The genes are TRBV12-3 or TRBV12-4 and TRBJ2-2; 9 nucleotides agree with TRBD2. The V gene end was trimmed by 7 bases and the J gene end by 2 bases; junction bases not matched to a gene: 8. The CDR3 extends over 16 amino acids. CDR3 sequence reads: CASMVTSGLNTGELFF. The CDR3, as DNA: TGTGCCAGCATGGTCACTAGCGGGTTAAACACCGGGGAGCTGTTTTTT.

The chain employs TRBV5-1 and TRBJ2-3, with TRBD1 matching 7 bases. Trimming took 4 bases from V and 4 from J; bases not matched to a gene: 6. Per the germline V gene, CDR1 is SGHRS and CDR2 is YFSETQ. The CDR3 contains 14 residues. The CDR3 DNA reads TGCGCCAGCAGCAAGGGGCAGGGGGCAGATACGCAGTATTTT. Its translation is CASSKGQGADTQYF.

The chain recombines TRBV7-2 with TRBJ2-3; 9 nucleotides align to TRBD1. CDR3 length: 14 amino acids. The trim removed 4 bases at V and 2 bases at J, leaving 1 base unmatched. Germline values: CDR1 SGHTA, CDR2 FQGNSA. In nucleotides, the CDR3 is TGTGCCAGCAGCTGGACAGGGGCCACAGATACGCAGTATTTT. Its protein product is CASSWTGATDTQYF.

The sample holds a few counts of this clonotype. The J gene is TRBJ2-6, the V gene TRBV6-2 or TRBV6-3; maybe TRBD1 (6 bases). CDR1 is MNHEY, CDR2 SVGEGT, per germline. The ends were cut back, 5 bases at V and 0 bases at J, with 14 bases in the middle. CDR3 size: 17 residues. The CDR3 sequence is CASSTGTRLSGANVLTF. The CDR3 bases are TGTGCCAGCAGTACCGGGACAAGACTCTCTGGGGCCAACGTCCTGACTTTC.